The T cell receptor (beta chain) under discussion was sequenced for a study of read filtering for tumor transcriptome and immune sequencing. In the study overall: TCR-mapped reads were about 4.05 to 11 million with IR-seq versus roughly 80 to 1,300 with RNA-seq.

This clonotype was observed a few times. The antigen is not known. Study-level points and caveats: Without single-read clonotypes, shared clonotype proportions correlated more between IR-seq and RNA-seq.

This library used around 0.4 ug RNA and molecular barcoded adaptors spanning alpha/delta and beta/gamma chains. In TCRdb, the reads were re-called with MiXCR into one record per CDR3 protein. The table has some 120,000 distinct CDR3 sequences, about an eighth seen once. The CDR3 covers 14 residues. The germline CDR1 and CDR2 sequences are MNHEY and SMNVEV (reference sequence). The ends were cut back, 4 bases at V and 4 bases at J, with 11 bases in the middle. The receptor was derived from a donor aged 40 or over with multiple myeloma. Material for sequencing was a population of CD138-negative cells sorted from bone marrow. The rearrangement uses TRBV27 and TRBJ1-5; D is uncertain. CDR3 sequence (DNA): TGTGCCAGCAGTTCCCACAGAGGGAATCAGCCCCAGCATTTT. Its protein product is CASSSHRGNQPQHF.